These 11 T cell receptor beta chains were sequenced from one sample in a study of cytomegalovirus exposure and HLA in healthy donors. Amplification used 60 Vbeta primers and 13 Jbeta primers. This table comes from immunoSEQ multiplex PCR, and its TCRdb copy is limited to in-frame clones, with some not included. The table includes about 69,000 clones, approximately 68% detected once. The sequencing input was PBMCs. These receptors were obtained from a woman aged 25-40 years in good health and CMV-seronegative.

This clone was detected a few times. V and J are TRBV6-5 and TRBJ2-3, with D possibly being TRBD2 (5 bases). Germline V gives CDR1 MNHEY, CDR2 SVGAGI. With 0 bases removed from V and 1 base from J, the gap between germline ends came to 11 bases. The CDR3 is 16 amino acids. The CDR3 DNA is TGTGCCAGCAGTTACTCCGGGGATGGGGGCACAGATACGCAGTATTTT. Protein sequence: CASSYSGDGGTDTQYF.

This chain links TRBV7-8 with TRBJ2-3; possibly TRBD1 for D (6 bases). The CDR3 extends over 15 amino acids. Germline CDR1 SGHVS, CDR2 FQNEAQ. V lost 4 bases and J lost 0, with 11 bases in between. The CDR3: CASSSRQVSTDTQYF. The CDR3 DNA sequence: TGTGCCAGCAGCTCCCGACAGGTTAGCACAGATACGCAGTATTTT.

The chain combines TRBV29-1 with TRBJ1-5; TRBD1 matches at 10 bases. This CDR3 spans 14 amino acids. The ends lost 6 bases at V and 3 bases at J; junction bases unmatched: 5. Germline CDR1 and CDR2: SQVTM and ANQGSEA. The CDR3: CSVAGTGANQPQHF. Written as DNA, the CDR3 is TGCAGCGTAGCGGGGACAGGGGCCAATCAGCCCCAGCATTTT.

CDR3 loop: CASSLAATMNTEAFF. The DNA for the CDR3 is TGCGCCAGCAGCTTGGCCGCAACAATGAACACTGAAGCTTTCTTT. This chain joins TRBV5-1 and TRBJ1-1, with D hard to call. Germline V CDR1 and CDR2: SGHRS, YFSETQ. This CDR3 is 15 amino acids long. The ends were cut back, 0 bases at V and 0 bases at J, with 9 bases in the middle.

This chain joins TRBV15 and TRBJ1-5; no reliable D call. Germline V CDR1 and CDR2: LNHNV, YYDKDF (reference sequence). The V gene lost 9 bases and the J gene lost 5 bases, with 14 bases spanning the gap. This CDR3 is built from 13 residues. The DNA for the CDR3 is TGTGCCACTGCGCGGCAGTACCATCAGCCCCAGCATTTT. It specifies CATARQYHQPQHF. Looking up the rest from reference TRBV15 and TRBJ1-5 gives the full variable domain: DAMVIQNPRYQVTQFGKPVTLSCSQTLNHNVMYWYQQKSSQAPKLLFHYYDKDFNNEADTPDNFQSRRPNTSFCFLDIRSPGLGDTAMYLCATARQYHQPQHFGDGTRLSIL.

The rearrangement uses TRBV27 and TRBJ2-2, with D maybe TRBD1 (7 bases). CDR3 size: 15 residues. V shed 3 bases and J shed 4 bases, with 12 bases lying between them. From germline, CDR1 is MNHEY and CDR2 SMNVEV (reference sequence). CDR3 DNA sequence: TGTGCCAGCAGTTTGAGGCAGGGGGGCACCGGGGAGCTGTTTTTT. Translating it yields CASSLRQGGTGELFF.

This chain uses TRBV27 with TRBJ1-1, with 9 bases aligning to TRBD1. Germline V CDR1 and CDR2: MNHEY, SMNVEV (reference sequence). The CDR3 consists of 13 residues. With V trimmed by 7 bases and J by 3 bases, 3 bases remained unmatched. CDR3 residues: CASTGQGDTEAFF. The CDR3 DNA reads TGTGCCAGCACGGGACAGGGTGACACTGAAGCTTTCTTT.

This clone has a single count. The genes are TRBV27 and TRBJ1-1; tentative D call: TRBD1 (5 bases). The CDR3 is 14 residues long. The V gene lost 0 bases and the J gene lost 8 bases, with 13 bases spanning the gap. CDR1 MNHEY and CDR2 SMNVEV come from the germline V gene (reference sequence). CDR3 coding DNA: TGTGCCAGCAGTTTATCGAACCAGGGTAACGAAGCTTTCTTT. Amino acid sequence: CASSLSNQGNEAFF.

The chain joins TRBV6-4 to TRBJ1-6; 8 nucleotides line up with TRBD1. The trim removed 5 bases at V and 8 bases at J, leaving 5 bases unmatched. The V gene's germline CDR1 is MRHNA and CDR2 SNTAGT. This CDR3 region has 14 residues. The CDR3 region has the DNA TGTGCCAGCAGTCCACAGGGGGAGGATTCACCCCTCCACTTT. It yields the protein CASSPQGEDSPLHF.

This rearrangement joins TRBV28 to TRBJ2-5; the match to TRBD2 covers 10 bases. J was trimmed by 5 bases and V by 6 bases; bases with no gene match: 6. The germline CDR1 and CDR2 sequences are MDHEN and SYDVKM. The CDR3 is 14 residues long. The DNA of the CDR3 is TGTGCCAGCAGCTGGGGGGGACTAGCGGAGACCCAGTACTTC. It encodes CASSWGGLAETQYF.

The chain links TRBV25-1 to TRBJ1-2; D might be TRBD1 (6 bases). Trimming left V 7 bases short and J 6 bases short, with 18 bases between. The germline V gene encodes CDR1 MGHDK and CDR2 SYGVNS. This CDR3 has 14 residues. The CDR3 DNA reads TGTGCCAGCACCCCAAGCACAGGGCGTAATGGCTACACCTTC. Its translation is CASTPSTGRNGYTF.